The 21 T cell receptor beta chains below come from one sample, sequenced in a study of shared clonotypes between healthy human individuals. Assay used: immunoSEQ multiplex PCR; TCRdb lists only in-frame clones, some missing. The sample carries approximately 1.5 million clones, 95% to 99% recorded once. The sequencing sample was made of naive CD4+ T cells sorted from blood. Regarding subset: CD45RA+ positively selected. The receptor source for this set is a man aged 30 to 39 in good health.

This chain links TRBV11-2 with TRBJ2-7; 7 bases map to TRBD1. The CDR3 is made up of 13 amino acids. Germline V gene lookup returns CDR1 SGHAT and CDR2 FQNNGV. Trimming at V came to 5 bases and at J to 0 bases, leaving 1 base not matched to a gene. Here the CDR3 reads CASSRDSSYEQYF. The CDR3 nucleotides read TGTGCCAGCAGCCGGGACAGCTCCTACGAGCAGTACTTC.

This chain uses TRBV28 with TRBJ2-7; 14 bases agree with TRBD2. The V and J ends lost 6 bases and 7 bases, in that order; junction bases with no gene match: 11. CDR1 is MDHEN and CDR2 is SYDVKM in the germline V gene. This CDR3 spans 16 amino acids. CDR3 amino acids: CASSYNRLAGGREQYF. The DNA for the CDR3 is TGTGCCAGCAGCTACAATCGACTAGCGGGAGGGCGAGAGCAGTACTTC.

As to this clone: The same CDR3 arises from other DNA sequences in this sample as well. The CDR3 DNA is TGTGCCAGCAGCGTAGGCCCGAACACTGAAGCTTTCTTT. As protein: CASSVGPNTEAFF. The chain combines TRBV9 with TRBJ1-1; D is ambiguous. Between the trimmed V and J ends, which lost 0 bases and 1 base, there was a span of 4 bases. The CDR3 is 13 residues long. In germline, CDR1 is SGDLS, CDR2 YYNGEE.

This chain connects TRBV6-4 to TRBJ2-1; TRBD2 aligns across 8 bases. With V trimmed by 0 bases and J by 8 bases, 6 bases remained unmatched. Germline V gives CDR1 MRHNA, CDR2 SNTAGT. This CDR3 region has 15 residues. CDR3 bases: TGTGCCAGCAGTGACTCGGCGGCGCGGGAGGATGAGCAGTTCTTC. The encoded protein is CASSDSAAREDEQFF.

The CDR3 DNA is TGTGCCAGCAGCGTAGCCGAGGGGATTACCCCCTACGAGCAGTACTTC. It specifies CASSVAEGITPYEQYF. V and J are TRBV9 and TRBJ2-7; the D gene could be TRBD1 or TRBD2 (5 bases each). The CDR3 loop spans 16 amino acids. Trimming removed 0 bases from V and 2 bases from J, with 15 bases in between. Germline CDR1 is SGDLS and CDR2 is YYNGEE.

CDR3 sequence: CSVGGEVPGELFF. As DNA, the CDR3 is TGCAGCGTTGGGGGTGAGGTTCCCGGGGAGCTGTTTTTT. The chain links TRBV29-1 to TRBJ2-2; no clear D gene. Per the germline V gene, CDR1 is SQVTM and CDR2 is ANQGSEA. V was clipped by 4 bases and J by 6 bases, with 12 bases between them. The CDR3 contains 13 residues.

The chain is built from TRBV6-6 and TRBJ1-5; D is unresolved. Germline CDR1 is MNHNY and CDR2 is SVGAGI (reference sequence). The V gene lost 4 bases and the J gene lost 0 bases, with 10 bases spanning the gap. The CDR3 runs 15 residues. The CDR3 sequence is CASSSLQISNQPQHF. As DNA, the CDR3 is TGTGCCAGCAGTTCACTCCAGATTAGCAATCAGCCCCAGCATTTT.

The genes are TRBV7-8 and TRBJ2-1; 10 nucleotides align to TRBD2. This CDR3 has 16 amino acids. Trimming removed 1 base from V and 6 bases from J; junction bases left unmatched: 6. Germline CDR1 and CDR2: SGHVS and FQNEAQ. The CDR3 bases are TGTGCCAGCAGCTTAGGATTGAGACTAGCGGGCAATGAGCAGTTCTTC. This gives the protein CASSLGLRLAGNEQFF.

The chain is built from TRBV19 and TRBJ1-5; 10 bases agree with TRBD1. Germline V gene data show CDR1 as LNHDA and CDR2 as SQIVND (reference sequence). J was trimmed by 4 bases and V by 1 base; bases with no gene match: 4. The CDR3 length is 16 residues. In DNA form, the CDR3 reads TGTGCCAGTAGTATAGTAGTGGGACAGGGGAATCAGCCCCAGCATTTT. It yields the protein CASSIVVGQGNQPQHF.

This chain links TRBV2 with TRBJ1-1; D unclear. The CDR3 runs to 15 residues. V gave up 6 bases and J gave up 3 bases, with 17 bases separating them. CDR1 is SNHLY, CDR2 FYNNEI, per germline. The CDR3 here is CASRRLLIKDTEAFF. CDR3 DNA: TGTGCCAGCAGGAGGCTACTCATTAAGGACACTGAAGCTTTCTTT.

The rearrangement joins TRBV5-1 to TRBJ1-4; D unresolved. This CDR3 has 14 residues. Trimming took off 4 bases at V and 5 bases at J, with 12 bases between the two ends. The germline CDR1 and CDR2 sequences are SGHRS and YFSETQ. The CDR3 sequence is CASSPLGVNEKLFF. In DNA, the CDR3 is TGCGCCAGCAGCCCACTTGGGGTAAATGAAAAACTGTTTTTT.

The rearrangement uses TRBV18 and TRBJ2-3; a possible D gene is TRBD2 (6 bases). This CDR3 is 15 amino acids long. Germline CDR1 reads KGHSH; CDR2 reads LQKENI. V was pared by 5 bases and J by 5 bases, with 17 bases between. CDR3 sequence: CASSAHPGDQDTQYF. DNA of the CDR3: TGTGCCAGCTCAGCCCATCCGGGGGACCAAGATACGCAGTATTTT.

V and J are TRBV30 and TRBJ2-7; TRBD2 is a possible D gene (6 bases). The CDR3 has 14 residues. Trimming left V 0 bases short and J 4 bases short, with 13 bases between. Germline values: CDR1 GTSNPN, CDR2 SVGIG (reference sequence). The CDR3 spells CAWSVLPGSYEQYF. CDR3 nucleotide sequence: TGTGCCTGGAGTGTACTTCCCGGGAGTTACGAGCAGTACTTC. Looking up the rest from reference TRBV30 and TRBJ2-7 gives the full variable domain: SQTIHQWPATLVQPVGSPLSLECTVEGTSNPNLYWYRQAAGRGLQLLFYSVGIGQISSEVPQNLSASRPQDRQFILSSKKLLLSDSGFYLCAWSVLPGSYEQYFGPGTRLTVT.

This chain joins TRBV28 and TRBJ1-5; 8 bases map to TRBD1. Germline-derived CDR1 and CDR2 are MDHEN and SYDVKM. CDR3 length: 15 amino acids. Trimming cost V 6 bases and J 4 bases; bases outside gene matches: 8. CDR3 loop: CASRGTGGMNQPQHF. In DNA, the CDR3 is TGTGCCAGCAGGGGAACAGGGGGGATGAATCAGCCCCAGCATTTT.

The genes are TRBV27 and TRBJ2-1; D call uncertain. Per germline, CDR1 MNHEY and CDR2 SMNVEV (reference sequence). Trimming took off 6 bases at V and 4 bases at J, with 13 bases between the two ends. This CDR3 is built from 14 residues. The CDR3: CASRAVGQYNEQFF. CDR3 in DNA: TGTGCCAGCAGGGCCGTGGGTCAATACAATGAGCAGTTCTTC.

The gene calls are TRBV11-2 and TRBJ2-7; D may be TRBD1 or TRBD2 (5 bases each). From germline, CDR1 is SGHAT and CDR2 FQNNGV. The CDR3 runs 14 residues. V was cut by 6 bases and J by 0 bases, with 12 bases left in between. The CDR3 bases are TGTGCCAGCAGTCCGGGACGGATCTCCTACGAGCAGTACTTC. Translating gives CASSPGRISYEQYF. Full variable domain (remainder filled in from reference TRBV11-2 and TRBJ2-7): EAGVAQSPRYKIIEKRQSVAFWCNPISGHATLYWYQQILGQGPKLLIQFQNNGVVDDSQLPKDRFSAERLKGVDSTLKIQPAKLEDSAVYLCASSPGRISYEQYFGPGTRLTVT.

The gene calls are TRBV7-9 and TRBJ2-1; 15 bases line up with TRBD2. The CDR3 has 16 amino acids. The J segment lost 6 bases and the V segment lost 5 bases, leaving 5 bases of the junction unmatched. CDR1 and CDR2 from the germline V gene are SEHNR and FQNEAQ (reference sequence). In DNA, the CDR3 is TGTGCCAGCAGCCCGGGACTAGCGGGAGGACCCAATGAGCAGTTCTTC. It codes for CASSPGLAGGPNEQFF.

The V gene is TRBV29-1, the J gene TRBJ1-2; 8 nucleotides line up with TRBD1. CDR1 is SQVTM and CDR2 is ANQGSEA in the germline V gene. The CDR3 length is 14 residues. The CDR3 coding sequence is TGCGGGACCAGTGGACAGGGTCCTCGCTATGGCTACACCTTC. Protein sequence: CGTSGQGPRYGYTF. The full variable domain, completed using reference TRBV29-1 and TRBJ1-2, is SAVISQKPSRDICQRGTSLTIQCQVDSQVTMMFWYRQQPGQSLTLIATANQGSEATYESGFVIDKFPISRPNLTFSTLTVSNMSPEDSSIYLCGTSGQGPRYGYTFGSGTRLTVV.

The CDR3 bases are TGTGCCAGCAGTTACCTACAGAGCAATGAGCAGTTCTTC. This translates into CASSYLQSNEQFF. The chain carries TRBV6-5 and TRBJ2-1, with D uncertain. V was clipped by 2 bases and J by 6 bases, with 8 bases between them. There are 13 residues in the CDR3. The germline V gene has CDR1 MNHEY and CDR2 SVGAGI.

This clone was picked up one time. The genes are TRBV9 and TRBJ2-5, with D possibly TRBD2 on 5 matching bases. The tail of the sequence fits TRBJ2-7 better, so the J call may be wrong. The CDR3 has 18 amino acids. From germline, CDR1 is SGDLS and CDR2 YYNGEE. This chain's CDR3 is CASSVLKLRTLSAYEQYF. CDR3 DNA sequence: TGTGCCAGCAGCGTTCTGAAACTAAGGACTCTTTCCGCCTACGAGCAGTACTTC.

The genes are TRBV5-4 and TRBJ2-7, with D maybe TRBD1 (6 bases). The germline V and J ends were trimmed by 4 bases and 4 bases, with 15 bases remaining between them. The CDR3 totals 14 residues. Per the germline V gene, CDR1 is SGHNT and CDR2 is YYREEE (reference sequence). The CDR3 nucleotides are TGTGCCAGCAGCCCGGTTGGGGGCTCTTACGAGCAGTACTTC. This gives the protein CASSPVGGSYEQYF.